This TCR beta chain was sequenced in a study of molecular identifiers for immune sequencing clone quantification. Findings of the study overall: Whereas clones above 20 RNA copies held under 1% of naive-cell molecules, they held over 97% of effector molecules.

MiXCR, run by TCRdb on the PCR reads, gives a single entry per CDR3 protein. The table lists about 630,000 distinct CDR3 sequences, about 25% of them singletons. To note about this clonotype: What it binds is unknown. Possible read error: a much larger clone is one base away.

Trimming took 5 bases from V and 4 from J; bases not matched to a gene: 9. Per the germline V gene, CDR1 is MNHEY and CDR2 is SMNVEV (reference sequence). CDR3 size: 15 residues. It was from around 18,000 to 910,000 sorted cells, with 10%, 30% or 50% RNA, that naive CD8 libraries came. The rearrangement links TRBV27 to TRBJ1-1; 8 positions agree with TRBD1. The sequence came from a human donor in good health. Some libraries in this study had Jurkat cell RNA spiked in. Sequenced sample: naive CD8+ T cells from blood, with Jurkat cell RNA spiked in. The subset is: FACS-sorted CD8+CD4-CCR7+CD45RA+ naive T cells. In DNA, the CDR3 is TGTGCCAGCAGTCCCTACGGACAGGGCCGCACTGAAGCTTTCTTT. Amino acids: CASSPYGQGRTEAFF.